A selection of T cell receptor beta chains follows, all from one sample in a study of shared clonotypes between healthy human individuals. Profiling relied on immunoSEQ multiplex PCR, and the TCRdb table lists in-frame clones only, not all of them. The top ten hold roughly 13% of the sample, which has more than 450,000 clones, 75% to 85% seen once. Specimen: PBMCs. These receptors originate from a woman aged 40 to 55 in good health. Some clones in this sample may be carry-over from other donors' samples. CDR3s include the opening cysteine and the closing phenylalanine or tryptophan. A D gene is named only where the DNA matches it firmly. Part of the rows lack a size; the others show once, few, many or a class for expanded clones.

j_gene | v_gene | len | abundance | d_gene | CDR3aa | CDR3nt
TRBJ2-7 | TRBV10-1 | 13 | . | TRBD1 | CASSETGGNEQYF | TGCGCCAGCAGTGAGACAGGGGGCAACGAGCAGTACTTC
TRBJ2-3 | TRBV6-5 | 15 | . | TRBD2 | CASSRLAGSTDTQYF | TGTGCCAGCAGTAGACTAGCGGGAAGCACAGATACGCAGTATTTT
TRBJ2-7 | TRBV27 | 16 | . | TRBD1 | CASSSRAGGATYEQYF | TGTGCCAGCAGTTCGCGGGCAGGGGGCGCTACCTACGAGCAGTACTTC
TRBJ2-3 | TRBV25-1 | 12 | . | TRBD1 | CASRGQGITQYF | TGTGCCAGCAGGGGACAGGGAATAACGCAGTATTTT
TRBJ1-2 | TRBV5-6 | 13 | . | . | CASSKDVSYGYTF | TGTGCCAGCAGCAAGGACGTCTCCTATGGCTACACCTTC
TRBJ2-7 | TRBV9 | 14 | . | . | CASSVSVVGYEQYF | TGTGCCAGCAGCGTGAGCGTGGTGGGCTACGAGCAGTACTTC
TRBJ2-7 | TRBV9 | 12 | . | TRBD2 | CASSPRGYEQYF | TGTGCCAGCAGCCCGCGGGGGTACGAGCAGTACTTC
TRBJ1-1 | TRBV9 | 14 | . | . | CASSVPTGNTEAFF | TGTGCCAGCAGCGTACCGACGGGAAACACTGAAGCTTTCTTT
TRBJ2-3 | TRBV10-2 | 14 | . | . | CASRDPGSTDTQYF | TGCGCCAGCAGGGACCCGGGTAGCACAGATACGCAGTATTTT
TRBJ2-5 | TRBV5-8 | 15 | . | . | CASAWGVSQGETQYF | TGTGCCAGCGCCTGGGGGGTCTCCCAGGGGGAGACCCAGTACTTC
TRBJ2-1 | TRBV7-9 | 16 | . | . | CASSAILGTYYNEQFF | TGTGCCAGCAGCGCCATATTGGGGACTTACTACAATGAGCAGTTCTTC
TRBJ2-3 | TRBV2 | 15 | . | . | CASSEDRVEGDTQYF | TGTGCCAGCAGTGAAGACAGGGTTGAGGGAGATACGCAGTATTTT
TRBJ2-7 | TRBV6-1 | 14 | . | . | CASRSGSGPYEQYF | TGTGCCAGCAGAAGCGGGTCTGGGCCCTACGAGCAGTACTTC
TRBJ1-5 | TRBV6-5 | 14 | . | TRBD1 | CASSYQGAGQPQHF | TGTGCCAGCAGTTATCAGGGGGCAGGTCAGCCCCAGCATTTT
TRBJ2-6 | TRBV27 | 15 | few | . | CASVSLRAGANVLTF | TGTGCCAGCGTGAGTTTACGAGCTGGGGCCAACGTCCTGACTTTC
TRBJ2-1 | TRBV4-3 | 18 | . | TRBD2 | CASSPGTSGSGVYNEQFF | TGCGCCAGCAGCCCCGGGACTAGCGGGAGTGGGGTCTACAATGAGCAGTTCTTC
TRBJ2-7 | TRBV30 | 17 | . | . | CAWDPGRAPWAVNEQYF | TGTGCCTGGGACCCGGGTAGGGCACCCTGGGCAGTCAACGAGCAGTACTTC
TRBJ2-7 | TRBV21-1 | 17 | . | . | CVTATRAGRQGCDEQYF | TGTGTCACAGCGACCCGAGCGGGGAGACAGGGTTGCGACGAGCAGTACTTC
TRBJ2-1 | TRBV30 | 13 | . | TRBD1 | CAWSVQGAGEQFF | TGTGCCTGGAGTGTGCAGGGGGCGGGTGAGCAGTTCTTC
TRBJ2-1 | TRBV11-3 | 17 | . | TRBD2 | CASSSTQAGSSYNEQFF | TGTGCCAGCAGCTCGACCCAAGCGGGGAGCTCCTACAATGAGCAGTTCTTC
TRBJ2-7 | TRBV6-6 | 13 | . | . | CASSLGTSYEQYF | TGTGCCAGCAGCCTCGGGACTTCCTACGAGCAGTACTTC
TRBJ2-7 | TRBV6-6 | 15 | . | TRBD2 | CASSSREGRRYEQYF | TGTGCCAGCAGCTCCCGGGAGGGTCGGAGATACGAGCAGTACTTC
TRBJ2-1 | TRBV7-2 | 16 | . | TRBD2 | CASSLRLAGGYNEQFF | TGTGCCAGCAGCTTAAGACTAGCGGGGGGGTACAATGAGCAGTTCTTC
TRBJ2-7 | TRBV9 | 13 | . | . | CASGADDIGEQYF | TGTGCCAGCGGTGCGGACGACATCGGCGAGCAGTACTTC
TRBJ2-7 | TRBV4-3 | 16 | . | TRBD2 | CASSQDPLAGGYEQYF | TGCGCCAGCAGCCAAGATCCCCTAGCGGGAGGGTACGAGCAGTACTTC
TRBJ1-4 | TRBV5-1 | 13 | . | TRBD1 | CASRDRGDEKLFF | TGCGCCAGCAGGGACAGGGGAGATGAAAAACTGTTTTTT
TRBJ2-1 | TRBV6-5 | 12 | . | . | CASSPTGYEQFF | TGTGCCAGCAGCCCTACGGGGTATGAGCAGTTCTTC
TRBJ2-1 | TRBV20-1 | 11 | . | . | CSAKTAVEQFF | TGCAGTGCTAAGACGGCAGTTGAGCAGTTCTTC
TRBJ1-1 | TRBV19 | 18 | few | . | CASNALTHGMGSNTEAFF | TGTGCCAGTAACGCCTTGACACATGGAATGGGTTCGAACACTGAAGCTTTCTTT
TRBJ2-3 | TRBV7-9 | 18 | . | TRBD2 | CASSRTSGGGFSTDTQYF | TGTGCCAGCAGCAGGACTAGCGGGGGAGGCTTTAGCACAGATACGCAGTATTTT
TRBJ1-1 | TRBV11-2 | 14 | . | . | CASSLRGVNTEAFF | TGTGCCAGCAGCTTACGAGGGGTGAACACTGAAGCTTTCTTT
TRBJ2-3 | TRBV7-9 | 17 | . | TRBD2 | CASSPRPQREGVDTQYF | TGTGCCAGCAGCCCGCGCCCCCAGCGGGAGGGGGTAGATACGCAGTATTTT
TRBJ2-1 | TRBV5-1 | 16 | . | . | CASSLATSGAYNEQFF | TGCGCCAGCAGCTTGGCAACCAGCGGTGCCTACAATGAGCAGTTCTTC
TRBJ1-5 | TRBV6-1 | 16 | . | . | CASSEVGGLSNQPQHF | TGTGCCAGCAGTGAAGTTGGGGGGCTTAGCAATCAGCCCCAGCATTTT
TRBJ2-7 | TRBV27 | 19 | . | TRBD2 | CASRNADSLGLAGGLIEYF | TGTGCCAGCAGAAACGCGGACTCCCTGGGACTAGCGGGAGGGTTGATCGAGTACTTC
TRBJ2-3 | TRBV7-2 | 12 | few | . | CASSLVADTQYF | TGTGCCAGCAGCTTAGTCGCAGATACGCAGTATTTT
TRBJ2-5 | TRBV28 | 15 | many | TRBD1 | CASSNTEGARETQYF | TGTGCCAGCAGTAACACAGAGGGGGCCCGGGAGACCCAGTACTTC
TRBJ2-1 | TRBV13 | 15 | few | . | CASSLLGFTYNEQFF | TGTGCCAGCAGCTTATTAGGGTTCACGTACAATGAGCAGTTCTTC
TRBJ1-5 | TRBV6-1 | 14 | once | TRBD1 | CASSEGQINQPQHF | TGTGCCAGCAGTGAGGGACAGATCAATCAGCCCCAGCATTTT
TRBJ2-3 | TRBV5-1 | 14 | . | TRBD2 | CASSLAGATDTQYF | TGCGCCAGCAGCCTAGCGGGAGCCACAGATACGCAGTATTTT
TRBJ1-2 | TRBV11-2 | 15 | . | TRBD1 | CASSYALTGNYGYTF | TGTGCCAGCAGCTACGCGTTGACAGGGAACTATGGCTACACCTTC
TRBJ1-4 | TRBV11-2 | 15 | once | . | CASSPQWGDNEKLFF | TGTGCCAGCAGCCCGCAGTGGGGGGATAATGAAAAACTGTTTTTT
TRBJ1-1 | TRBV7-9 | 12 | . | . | CASNRDTIEAFF | TGTGCCAGCAACCGGGACACCATTGAAGCTTTCTTT
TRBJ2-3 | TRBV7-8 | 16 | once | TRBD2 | CASSPGLAGGTDTQYF | TGTGCCAGCAGCCCGGGACTAGCGGGAGGTACAGATACGCAGTATTTT
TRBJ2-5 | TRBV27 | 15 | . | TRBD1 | CASSPSGTGQETQYF | TGTGCCAGCAGTCCCTCAGGGACAGGGCAAGAGACCCAGTACTTC
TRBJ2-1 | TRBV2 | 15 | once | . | CASSAPGGNAGEQFF | TGTGCCAGCAGTGCCCCAGGGGGAAACGCGGGGGAGCAGTTCTTC
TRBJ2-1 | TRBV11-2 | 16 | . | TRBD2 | CASSLGISGGYNEQFF | TGTGCCAGCAGCTTAGGAATCAGCGGGGGCTACAATGAGCAGTTCTTC
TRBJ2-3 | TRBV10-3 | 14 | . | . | CAISESGWGDTQYF | TGTGCCATCAGTGAATCGGGATGGGGGGATACGCAGTATTTT
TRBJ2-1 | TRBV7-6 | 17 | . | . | CASSLVRGRSLVNEQFF | TGTGCCAGCAGCTTAGTACGGGGACGCAGTCTAGTGAATGAGCAGTTCTTC
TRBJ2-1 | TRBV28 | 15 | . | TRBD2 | CASMETSGRADEQFF | TGTGCCAGCATGGAGACTAGCGGGAGGGCTGATGAGCAGTTCTTC